A single sample gave rise to the 21 T cell receptor beta chains below, sequenced in a study of shared clonotypes between healthy human individuals. Clones were read by immunoSEQ multiplex PCR, and TCRdb kept only the in-frame ones, dropping some. The table shows 2,100,000 or so clones, with 90% to 97% occurring only once. The sample consisted of naive CD4+ T cells sorted from blood. Subset given: CD45RA+ positively selected. These receptors were collected from a man younger than 30 in good health.

This chain links TRBV11-3 with TRBJ2-2, with D possibly TRBD2 on 6 matching bases. The CDR3 loop spans 13 amino acids. V was shortened by 3 bases and J by 6 bases, with 8 bases between the two germline ends. Germline-derived CDR1 and CDR2 are SGHNT and YENEEA. The CDR3, as DNA: TGTGCCAGCAGCTTGTCGGGGGCCGGGGAGCTGTTTTTT. It yields the protein CASSLSGAGELFF.

The table lists this clone with a count of one. The chain joins TRBV14 to TRBJ2-2; 9 bases are shared with TRBD2. V lost 2 bases, J lost 5 bases, and 6 bases stayed unmatched. The CDR3 is 16 residues long. Germline V CDR1 and CDR2: SGHDN, FVKESK. DNA for the CDR3: TGTGCCAGCAGCCAACGGCGGGGGGGAACTACCGGGGAGCTGTTTTTT. Translated: CASSQRRGGTTGELFF.

V and J are TRBV5-1 and TRBJ2-2; D unresolved. Germline values: CDR1 SGHRS, CDR2 YFSETQ. The germline V and J ends were trimmed by 0 bases and 6 bases, with 6 bases remaining between them. The CDR3 is made up of 13 amino acids. This chain's CDR3 is CASSLGIAGELFF. Here the CDR3 DNA reads TGCGCCAGCAGCTTGGGGATAGCCGGGGAGCTGTTTTTT.

V gene TRBV5-4 combines with J gene TRBJ2-3; 12 nucleotides align to TRBD2. CDR1 SGHNT and CDR2 YYREEE come from the germline V gene (reference sequence). After removal of 4 bases from V and 0 bases from J, the junction contained 6 bases not matched to a gene. CDR3 length: 17 residues. The CDR3, as DNA: TGTGCCAGCAGCCGAAGACTAGCGGGGGATAGCACAGATACGCAGTATTTT. This gives the protein CASSRRLAGDSTDTQYF.

This clone was seen just once. CDR3 residues: CASSQEDLRDTQYF. The CDR3 coding sequence is TGCGCCAGCAGCCAAGAGGACCTGAGGGATACGCAGTATTTT. The chain recombines TRBV4-1 with TRBJ2-3; no reliable D call. Trimming left V 0 bases short and J 6 bases short, with 10 bases between. This CDR3 has 14 amino acids. Germline V gene data show CDR1 as MGHRA and CDR2 as YSYEKL.

This clone appeared a few times. The sample carries other DNA sequences with the same CDR3. V usage is TRBV2 and J usage is TRBJ1-5, with 8 bases matching TRBD1. The CDR3 sequence is 13 residues long. Germline CDR1 and CDR2: SNHLY and FYNNEI. The V segment lost 6 bases and the J segment 2 bases; nucleotides outside the gene matches: 0. The CDR3 sequence: CASRDRGNQPQHF. Here the CDR3 DNA reads TGTGCCAGCAGGGACAGGGGCAATCAGCCCCAGCATTTT.

Of note for this clone: At one boundary the junction diverges from the germline segment, which might be a read error. The chain has TRBV14 and TRBJ2-7, with a possible D match to TRBD2 (5 bases). This CDR3 spans 15 amino acids. The germline V gene has CDR1 SGHDN and CDR2 FVKESK. In nucleotides, the CDR3 is TGTGCCAGCAGCCAAGGTTGGCTAGCCTCCGACGAGCAGTACTTC. This gives the protein CASSQGWLASDEQYF.

J is TRBJ1-5 and V is TRBV6-5; D unclear. The germline gives CDR1 MNHEY, CDR2 SVGAGI. The CDR3 runs to 13 residues. The V end was cut by 6 bases, the J end by 4 bases, with 10 bases between. CDR3 DNA: TGTGCCAGCAGCCGACTCACGAATCAGCCCCAGCATTTT. This gives the protein CASSRLTNQPQHF.

The rearrangement uses TRBV5-6 and TRBJ1-5, with TRBD1 matching 7 bases. The CDR3 has 14 residues. The germline gives CDR1 SGHDT, CDR2 YYEEEE. The V and J ends lost 4 bases and 6 bases, in that order; junction bases with no gene match: 7. This chain's CDR3 is CASSHGTARQPQHF. In DNA form, the CDR3 reads TGTGCCAGCAGCCACGGGACAGCGCGTCAGCCCCAGCATTTT.

The J gene is TRBJ2-5, the V gene TRBV4-1; TRBD1 agrees at 7 bases. CDR3 size: 15 residues. Germline V CDR1 and CDR2: MGHRA, YSYEKL. Trimming took 2 bases from V and 5 from J; bases not matched to a gene: 8. The CDR3 sequence is CASSQTPGQSETQYF. Written as DNA, the CDR3 is TGCGCCAGCAGCCAAACACCGGGACAGTCGGAGACCCAGTACTTC.

This chain connects TRBV7-2 to TRBJ1-5; D not certain. This CDR3 is 15 amino acids long. Germline V gene sequence: CDR1 SGHTA, CDR2 FQGNSA. Trimming removed 1 base from V and 2 bases from J, with 9 bases in between. The CDR3 sequence: CASSLERTRNQPQHF. As DNA, the CDR3 is TGTGCCAGCAGCTTAGAGCGGACGCGCAATCAGCCCCAGCATTTT.

The rearrangement uses TRBV19 and TRBJ2-2, with D perhaps matching TRBD1 (5 bases). Trimming left V 9 bases short and J 1 base short, with 12 bases between. The CDR3 sequence is 14 residues long. Germline V gives CDR1 LNHDA, CDR2 SQIVND (reference sequence). CDR3 bases: TGTGCCAGCGCAGGGTCCAGGAACACCGGGGAGCTGTTTTTT. This translates into CASAGSRNTGELFF.

This clone was observed a single time. This chain connects TRBV5-1 to TRBJ2-7, with 7 bases aligning to TRBD1. The germline V gene has CDR1 SGHRS and CDR2 YFSETQ. J lost 0 bases, V lost 0 bases, and 6 bases had no gene match. The length of the CDR3 is 16 residues. CDR3 DNA: TGCGCCAGCAGCTTGGGTCCCGGGACAGTCTCCTACGAGCAGTACTTC. Its protein is CASSLGPGTVSYEQYF. Combining the CDR3 with reference TRBV5-1 and TRBJ2-7 gives the whole variable domain KAGVTQTPRYLIKTRGQQVTLSCSPISGHRSVSWYQQTPGQGLQFLFEYFSETQRNKGNFPGRFSGRQFSNSRSEMNVSTLELGDSALYLCASSLGPGTVSYEQYFGPGTRLTVT.

About this clone itself: The sample has other DNA sequences that encode this CDR3 too. The CDR3 spells CASGRGTEAFF. The CDR3 DNA reads as TGTGCCAGCGGAAGGGGCACTGAAGCTTTCTTT. The V call is TRBV6-5, the J call TRBJ1-1, with D possibly matching TRBD1 (5 bases). V was clipped by 8 bases and J by 4 bases, with 8 bases between them. The CDR3 covers 11 residues. Germline assignment: CDR1 MNHEY and CDR2 SVGAGI.

V gene TRBV19 combines with J gene TRBJ1-2; D gene ambiguous. The CDR3 contains 14 residues. Germline V CDR1 and CDR2: LNHDA, SQIVND (reference sequence). The germline V and J ends were trimmed by 1 base and 8 bases, with 14 bases remaining between them. CDR3 protein: CASSIVGRKNGYTF. Written as DNA, the CDR3 is TGTGCCAGTAGTATAGTCGGCAGAAAAAACGGCTACACCTTC.

The rearrangement uses TRBV25-1 and TRBJ2-1; D possibly corresponds to TRBD2 (5 bases). Germline CDR1 MGHDK, CDR2 SYGVNS. Deletions cut 4 bases from V and 6 bases from J, with 22 bases between. This CDR3 is built from 17 residues. As DNA, the CDR3 is TGTGCCAGCAGTGCGTCCGGGAACATACTTTTACCCAATGAGCAGTTCTTC. This translates into CASSASGNILLPNEQFF.

The chain uses TRBV15 and TRBJ1-2; no definite D call. Between the trimmed V and J ends, which lost 3 bases and 0 bases, there was a span of 20 bases. The CDR3 has 18 amino acids. Looked up from germline, CDR1 is LNHNV and CDR2 is YYDKDF (reference sequence). The CDR3 nucleotides are TGTGCCACCAGCAGGGGCCGAGGCGGGTTGAAACCTAACTATGGCTACACCTTC. Its translation is CATSRGRGGLKPNYGYTF. Full variable domain (rest looked up from reference TRBV15 and TRBJ1-2): DAMVIQNPRYQVTQFGKPVTLSCSQTLNHNVMYWYQQKSSQAPKLLFHYYDKDFNNEADTPDNFQSRRPNTSFCFLDIRSPGLGDTAMYLCATSRGRGGLKPNYGYTFGSGTRLTVV.

Turning to this clone: Other nucleotide sequences from this sample produce the same CDR3. The V call is TRBV6-5, the J call TRBJ2-7; perhaps TRBD2 as D (5 bases). CDR1 and CDR2 (germline): MNHEY, SVGAGI. The CDR3 is 15 residues long. V lost 0 bases and J lost 1, with 10 bases in between. The DNA of the CDR3 is TGTGCCAGCAGTTACTCGCGGCGCGGGTCCTACGAGCAGTACTTC. Translating it yields CASSYSRRGSYEQYF.

The chain links TRBV5-4 to TRBJ2-1, with D possibly being TRBD1 or TRBD2 (5 bases each). V dropped 1 base and J dropped 9 bases, with 8 bases sitting between them. The germline gives CDR1 SGHNT, CDR2 YYREEE (reference sequence). This CDR3 spans 12 amino acids. CDR3 in DNA: TGTGCCAGCAGCTTGCGGGGCTCTGAGCAGTTCTTC. Amino acid sequence: CASSLRGSEQFF.

This clone showed up just a few times. The same CDR3 can be traced to other DNA sequences in this sample. This rearrangement joins TRBV11-2 to TRBJ2-7; TRBD2 might be the D (5 bases). In germline, CDR1 is SGHAT, CDR2 FQNNGV. Trimming took 1 base from V and 3 from J, leaving 7 bases between them. The CDR3 runs to 13 residues. The CDR3 bases are TGTGCCAGCAGCTTAGGAGGAGGCTACGAGCAGTACTTC. Its translation: CASSLGGGYEQYF.

The rearrangement links TRBV6-5 to TRBJ1-2; D may be TRBD1 (5 bases). The germline V gene encodes CDR1 MNHEY and CDR2 SVGAGI. With 0 bases removed from V and 6 bases from J, the gap between germline ends came to 11 bases. The CDR3 spans 14 residues. This chain's CDR3 is CASSYSGGFDGYTF. The CDR3 DNA reads TGTGCCAGCAGTTACTCGGGGGGGTTTGATGGCTACACCTTC.